These T cell receptor beta chains were read from a single sample in a study of a mutant IDH1 vaccine in newly diagnosed glioma. Data came from immunoSEQ multiplex PCR; TCRdb stores just in-frame clones and leaves some out. The sample has roughly 99,000 clones, roughly 90% seen once. Here the sequenced sample was PBMCs, taken from a glioma patient treated with radiotherapy, temozolomide or both. Receptor source: a woman between 45 and 60 years old with glioma. Each CDR3 is given with its conserved first and last residue. Some rows mark clone size as missing; the rest say once, few, many or name a class of expanded clone.

clone size	J gene	V gene	CDR3 protein
.	TRBJ2-1	TRBV7-8	CASSLGGLPYNEQFF
.	TRBJ1-4	TRBV6-5	CASSPDREKLFF
.	TRBJ2-3	TRBV7-3	CASSPRTAAGDTQYF
.	TRBJ2-3	TRBV19	CATRTPLGDTQYF
.	TRBJ1-1	TRBV28	CASSVPTGVNYMNTEAFF
.	TRBJ2-7	TRBV6-6	CAIAVINRGGVEQYF
.	TRBJ2-1	TRBV29-1	CSVDTGGFEQFF
.	TRBJ2-7	TRBV11-2	CASSSSGTGGNEQYF
.	TRBJ1-1	TRBV6-5	CASRTQITEAFF
.	TRBJ1-1	TRBV6-5	CASSSRGSITEAFF
.	TRBJ1-2	TRBV6-1	CASSETPDRVYGYTF
.	TRBJ2-2	TRBV6-7	CASSYSIPGPPNTGELFF
.	TRBJ1-2	TRBV28	CASRLSTGREVYGYTF
.	TRBJ2-7	TRBV7-9	CASQPMGASGRSYEQYF
.	TRBJ2-1	TRBV7-9	CASSLRGLYEQFF
.	TRBJ2-3	TRBV23-1	CASSRQGLAASTDTQYF
.	TRBJ2-7	TRBV9	CASSVGFAGQGEQYF
.	TRBJ2-5	TRBV5-4	CASSSADRGWETQYF
.	TRBJ1-5	TRBV28	CATRGGNQPQHF
few	TRBJ2-5	TRBV5-1	CASSFGDRGETQYF
.	TRBJ1-1	TRBV29-1	CSVPGPGRGMAEAFF
.	TRBJ2-7	TRBV7-2	CASSWPGSYEQYF
.	TRBJ2-7	TRBV5-4	CASSLTGMGEQYF
.	TRBJ2-7	TRBV29-1	CSVGVGRYEQYF
few	TRBJ1-1	TRBV9	CASSAGDLNTEAFF
.	TRBJ1-6	TRBV25-1	CASSPGGGSPLHF
once	TRBJ2-3	TRBV9	CASSPTTERLDTQYF
.	TRBJ1-2	TRBV30	CAWSVQGAQGYTF
.	TRBJ2-1	TRBV10-2	CASSVTGESSYNEQFF
.	TRBJ1-2	TRBV6-5	CASSPRVNYGYTF
.	TRBJ1-2	TRBV9	CASSAGRGDYGYTF
.	TRBJ1-5	TRBV5-1	CASSLDRDQPQHF
.	TRBJ1-5	TRBV19	CASRGGEGGQPQHF
.	TRBJ1-5	TRBV6-6	CASSYSLYQPQHF
.	TRBJ1-2	TRBV5-4	CASSWDRYGYTF
.	TRBJ2-1	TRBV2	CASTGQENNEQFF
.	TRBJ2-7	TRBV28	CATRQGSSYEQYF
few	TRBJ2-1	TRBV19	CASSKGTSGSRSFYNEQFF